This entry concerns a single T cell receptor (beta chain). The target of this receptor is not known. No base quality information exists; no much larger clone differs at one position. The data were obtained in a study of shared clonotypes between healthy human individuals (dated by TCRdb to 2020 to 2021). A note on the overall study: The cohort included three men and two women between 18 and 49 years of age. For each donor, CD4 naive and CD4 memory were each run on three plates, CD8 naive on two plates, and CD8 memory on one plate. Per donor, leukapheresis produced somewhere between about 0.85 and 8.9 billion PBMCs. The study deeply sequenced blood TCR repertoires of five healthy adults to estimate repertoire size and the extent of clonotype sharing between individuals. To increase sequencing depth and limit assay-specific biases, different laboratories used diverse techniques to prepare libraries and sequence TCR repertoires.

The CDR3, cysteine through phenylalanine, is 15 amino acids long. Just the 45-base CDR3 DNA is kept, in frame starting at base 1. The germline V gene yields LGHNA for CDR1 and YNFKEQ for CDR2. The junction shows trimming of 4 bases on V and 0 bases on J, and the gene matches do not reach 5 bases of it. TCR CDR3 regions were amplified from genomic DNA by multiplex PCR using the deep immunoSEQ assay. Extracted genomic DNA from each cell subset was distributed evenly across all wells of several immunoSEQ 96-well plates, and each plate was treated as a replicate. For sorted subsets, each replicate PCR was loaded with roughly 190 ng genomic DNA, equivalent to 25,000 to 30,000 T cell genomes. Purified libraries were quantified with a Qubit 3.0 fluorometer, sized on a Bioanalyzer 2100, and re-quantified with the KAPA Library Quantification kit. Every immunoSEQ 96-well plate was sequenced on a dedicated single-read 150-cycle Illumina NextSeq 550 flow cell. The authors' analysis ran thus. Because the immunoSEQ output held only junctional sequences and lacked quality scores, the filtering could not match the filtering applied to full-length reads. Sequences were annotated with PyIR, a Python wrapper for IgBLAST v1.9, using IMGT germline references to assign V/J genes and CDR3. Reads were removed for weak V/J assignments (E-value above 1e-6), missing CDR3, stop codons, out-of-frame junctions, or ambiguous translated residues. A V3J clonotype was defined by an identical inferred V gene, J gene, and CDR3 amino acid sequence. Percentage overlap between repertoires was computed as shared unique clonotypes divided by the size of the smaller repertoire. Three approaches were used to assess repertoire richness: RTK rarefaction, the Chao1 estimator, and Recon v2.1 estimates of unobserved clonotypes. Generation probabilities were computed with OLGA for all TCRbeta clonotypes obtained by the gDNA method from a handful of donors. TCRdb holds this immuneACCESS table with in-frame rearrangements only. Some clones are missing; in checked studies, unresolved V genes explain under half, and the rest has no known cause. V, J and clone size are those of that table, while D and trimming were read from the DNA. The table for this sample lists nearly 600,000 clones; over 95% of them were counted only once. Clones ranked in the top ten supply about 0.11% of the sample.

For the CD8 naive samples, CD45RO-negative cells were positively selected for CCR7, yielding a CD45RA+CCR7+ population from which TemRA cells were excluded. The donors were healthy, HIV-negative adults with no recently reported acute infections or vaccinations. Every donor was a Caucasian adult residing in Nashville, Tennessee, USA. After blood collection by leukapheresis, PBMCs were isolated using Ficoll-Histopaque density gradient centrifugation and then cryopreserved in the vapor phase of liquid nitrogen. Purity and quantity of every magnetically sorted T cell population were checked by analytical flow cytometry. Each sorted fraction had its genomic DNA isolated and then quantified by UV absorbance on a Nanodrop 2000c. General study outcomes and caveats: Because the study included only a small number of donors, the genetic and exposure-history diversity represented was limited. Based on pairwise subsampling, the degree of clonotype sharing among donors was expected to be affected by sequencing depth. Sampling was limited to blood, and TCR repertoires in tissue likely differ from TCR repertoires in blood. When a handful of donors were compared, the shared fraction of clonotypes was around 5.1% for naive CD4, around 4% for naive CD8, more than 2% for memory CD4, and approximately 0.4% for memory CD8. Rarefaction of sorted-subset datasets indicated incomplete sequencing despite the large sequencing depth. Clonotypes shared by all four sorted-subset donors showed higher generation probabilities than non-shared clonotypes. Naive subsets generally had larger estimated clonotype richness than memory subsets did.

The receptor was isolated from a young woman in good health. The chain is made from TRBV4-2 and TRBJ2-7; TRBD2 agrees with 8 junctional bases. Sample: naive CD8+ T cells sorted from blood. The meaning of the sample's cell subset or site label: CD45RA+CCR7+. The CDR3 region: CASSLTSGSSYEQYF. The nucleotides read TGTGCCAGCAGCCTAACTAGCGGAAGCTCCTACGAGCAGTACTTC.